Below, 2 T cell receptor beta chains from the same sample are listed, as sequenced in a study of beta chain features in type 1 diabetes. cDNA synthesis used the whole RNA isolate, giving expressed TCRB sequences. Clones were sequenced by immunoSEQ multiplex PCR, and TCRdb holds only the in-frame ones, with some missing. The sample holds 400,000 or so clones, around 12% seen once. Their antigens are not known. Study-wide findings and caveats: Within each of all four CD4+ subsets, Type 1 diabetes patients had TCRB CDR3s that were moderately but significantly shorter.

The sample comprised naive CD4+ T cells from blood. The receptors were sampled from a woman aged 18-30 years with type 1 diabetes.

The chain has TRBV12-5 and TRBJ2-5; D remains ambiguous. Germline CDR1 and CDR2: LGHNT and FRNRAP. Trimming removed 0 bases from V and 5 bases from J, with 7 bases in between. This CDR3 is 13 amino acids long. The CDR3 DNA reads TGTGCTAGTGGTTTGGTACTTGAGGAGACCCAGTACTTC. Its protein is CASGLVLEETQYF.

The CDR3 DNA follows: TGCAGTGCTAGTGTCGGTGAGCAGTTCTTC. Protein: CSASVGEQFF. The J gene is TRBJ2-1, the V gene TRBV20-1; no definite D call. V was shortened by 3 bases and J by 9 bases, with 6 bases between the two germline ends. Germline assignment: CDR1 DFQATT and CDR2 SNEGSKA (reference sequence). The CDR3 runs to 10 residues.